These 19 T cell receptor beta chains were sequenced from one sample in a study of CD8+CD57+ T cells in acquired aplastic anemia. TCR beta VDJ and CDR3 profiles were obtained from a genomic DNA template. TCRdb re-analysed the reads in MiXCR, keeping a single row per CDR3 protein. Of approximately 470,000 distinct CDR3 sequences in the sample, around 30% were seen once. Before being chosen for sequencing, patients had shown CD8+CD57+ cell expansion by flow cytometry. Material for sequencing was sorted CD4+, CD8+, or CD8+CD57+ T cells (not recorded which) from PBMCs. The receptors stem from a human donor with aplastic anemia.

This clonotype was found many times. The gene calls are TRBV9 and TRBJ1-6; TRBD1 is a possible D gene (5 bases). Trimming stripped 0 bases from V and 9 bases from J, with 10 bases between. The CDR3 has 14 amino acids. Germline values: CDR1 SGDLS, CDR2 YYNGEE. The CDR3 reads CASSVGQMTSPLHF. Here the CDR3 DNA reads TGTGCCAGCAGCGTAGGACAGATGACTTCACCCCTCCACTTT.

Only a few counts were recorded for this clonotype. A much larger clone lies a single base off, so this may be a read error. The chain has TRBV5-6 and TRBJ1-2; no clear D gene. CDR1 and CDR2 (germline): SGHDT, YYEEEE. The V end was cut by 4 bases, the J end by 4 bases, with 8 bases between. The CDR3 has 12 amino acids. CDR3 nucleotide sequence: TGTGCCAGCAGCCTAGCCACCTATGGCTACACCTTC. Amino acids: CASSLATYGYTF.

Only a few counts were recorded for this clonotype. The DNA for the CDR3 is TGTGCCAGCAGCGTAGAGGGGACTAGCGGGGGGGTAAAAAACATTCAGTACTTC. Its translation: CASSVEGTSGGVKNIQYF. The chain joins TRBV9 to TRBJ2-4; TRBD2 aligns across 16 bases. Germline assignment: CDR1 SGDLS and CDR2 YYNGEE. This CDR3 region has 18 residues. J was trimmed by 4 bases and V by 0 bases; bases with no gene match: 4.

The gene calls are TRBV20-1 and TRBJ1-1; no clear D. Trimming stripped 0 bases from V and 4 bases from J, with 3 bases between. In germline, CDR1 is DFQATT, CDR2 SNEGSKA (reference sequence). The CDR3 is 11 residues long. This chain's CDR3 is CSARDLTEAFF. The CDR3 bases are TGCAGTGCTAGAGACCTCACTGAAGCTTTCTTT.

This clonotype was picked up one time. The chain is built from TRBV7-8 and TRBJ1-2; D unresolved. With 11 bases removed from V and 5 bases from J, the gap between germline ends came to 15 bases. Germline CDR1 SGHVS, CDR2 FQNEAQ. The CDR3 has 12 residues. CDR3 region: CASSTGRYGYTF. For the CDR3, the DNA is TGTGCCTCCTCCACTGGGCGGTATGGCTACACCTTC.

Here the CDR3 DNA reads TGCAGTGCTAGAGCCGGGAAAACCGGGACTTGGTACTACGAGCAGTACTTC. Protein product: CSARAGKTGTWYYEQYF. This rearrangement joins TRBV20-1 to TRBJ2-7; D may be TRBD2 (6 bases). CDR1 and CDR2 (germline): DFQATT, SNEGSKA (reference sequence). The CDR3 is 17 amino acids. Trimming left V 1 base short and J 3 bases short, with 22 bases between.

The J gene is TRBJ2-7, the V gene TRBV11-2, with D possibly matching TRBD1 (6 bases). V shed 4 bases and J shed 2 bases, with 18 bases lying between them. There are 16 residues in the CDR3. Germline CDR1 is SGHAT and CDR2 is FQNNGV. CDR3 in DNA: TGTGCCAGCAGCTCCCTCCCGACAGGCACTACCTACGAGCAGTACTTC. Translation gives CASSSLPTGTTYEQYF.

The chain employs TRBV20-1 and TRBJ1-2; D is ambiguous. The CDR3 has 14 amino acids. Per germline, CDR1 DFQATT and CDR2 SNEGSKA (reference sequence). V shed 3 bases and J shed 0 bases, with 11 bases lying between them. The CDR3 sequence: CSAREPGTNYGYTF. The CDR3, as DNA: TGCAGTGCTAGGGAGCCTGGAACTAACTATGGCTACACCTTC.

This clonotype was found many times. The V call is TRBV10-2, the J call TRBJ2-7; perhaps TRBD2 as D (6 bases). Deletions cut 4 bases from V and 2 bases from J, with 15 bases between. The CDR3 length is 15 residues. The germline gives CDR1 WSHSY, CDR2 SAAADI. The DNA of the CDR3 is TGCGCCAGCAGTGGAATCCCGGGAGCTGCCTACGAGCAGTACTTC. Translating gives CASSGIPGAAYEQYF.

This clonotype appeared a few times. The genes are TRBV25-1 and TRBJ2-6; D is uncertain. Trimming took off 5 bases at V and 4 bases at J, with 9 bases between the two ends. The CDR3 sequence is 14 residues long. From germline, CDR1 is MGHDK and CDR2 SYGVNS. The DNA of the CDR3 is TGTGCCAGCAGTACTGCTGCAGGGGCCAACGTCCTGACTTTC. Amino acid sequence: CASSTAAGANVLTF. Complete variable domain (other parts from reference TRBV25-1 and TRBJ2-6): EADIYQTPRYLVIGTGKKITLECSQTMGHDKMYWYQQDPGMELHLIHYSYGVNSTEKGDLSSESTVSRIRTEHFPLTLESARPSHTSQYLCASSTAAGANVLTFGAGSRLTVL.

As concerns this clonotype: Being one base from a much bigger clone, this may be a read error. The V call is TRBV2, the J call TRBJ2-7; D gene unclear. CDR1 is SNHLY, CDR2 FYNNEI, per germline. CDR3 size: 15 residues. CDR3 DNA sequence: TGTGCCAGCAGTGAAACCCTGCAGAGCTCCTGCGAGCAGTACTTC. Translated, it gives CASSETLQSSCEQYF.

This clonotype was recorded only once. The chain combines TRBV12-3 or TRBV12-4 with TRBJ1-3; no firm D call. The CDR3 runs 16 residues. V lost 0 bases and J 0 bases, leaving 9 bases between the germline ends. This chain's CDR3 is CASSLAIGDSGNTIYF. Here the CDR3 DNA reads TGTGCCAGCAGTTTAGCGATTGGAGACTCTGGAAACACCATATATTTT.

This clonotype was counted many times. The chain joins TRBV7-3 to TRBJ2-7; TRBD2 matches 7 bases. Trimming took 4 bases from V and 7 from J; bases not matched to a gene: 16. This CDR3 has 16 residues. Germline CDR1 reads SGHTA; CDR2 reads FQGTGA. CDR3 nucleotides: TGTGCCAGCAGCTCAACCGCCAACCTACTAGCGCGGGAGCAGTACTTC. This sequence encodes CASSSTANLLAREQYF.

This chain links TRBV5-6 with TRBJ2-7; D gene unclear. V lost 0 bases to trimming and J lost 6 bases, with 7 bases between them. Germline CDR1 is SGHDT and CDR2 is YYEEEE. This CDR3 region has 12 residues. The CDR3 region is CASSLAQTEQYF. Here the CDR3 DNA reads TGTGCCAGCAGCTTGGCACAGACCGAGCAGTACTTC.

To note about this clonotype: One junction end does not reproduce the germline sequence, and a read error may be involved. The chain has TRBV24-1 and TRBJ1-1; perhaps TRBD1 as D (5 bases). CDR3 size: 14 residues. The germline CDR1 and CDR2 sequences are KGHDR and SFDVKD. The CDR3: CASSLTDMNTEAFF. CDR3 DNA: TGTGCCAGCAGTTTGACAGACATGAACACTGAAGCTTTCTTT.

This chain links TRBV20-1 with TRBJ1-4, with D perhaps matching TRBD1 (6 bases). The CDR3 loop spans 14 amino acids. Germline loops: CDR1 DFQATT, CDR2 SNEGSKA (reference sequence). Trimming removed 8 bases from V and 1 base from J, with 14 bases in between. Written as DNA, the CDR3 is TGCAGTACACCGCCACAGGGAACTAATGAAAAACTGTTTTTT. Its translation: CSTPPQGTNEKLFF.

This clonotype was seen only a few times. This chain links TRBV4-1 with TRBJ2-3, with unresolved D. This CDR3 region has 12 residues. The V end lost 0 bases, the J end lost 7 bases, and 5 bases lay between the germline ends. From germline, CDR1 is MGHRA and CDR2 YSYEKL. CDR3 protein: CASSQERNTQYF. As DNA, the CDR3 is TGCGCCAGCAGCCAAGAGAGAAATACGCAGTATTTT.

V and J are TRBV5-5 and TRBJ1-6; D perhaps matches TRBD1 (5 bases). Germline V lookup: CDR1 SGHKS, CDR2 YYEKEE (reference sequence). The germline V and J ends were trimmed by 0 bases and 9 bases, with 16 bases remaining between them. The CDR3 extends over 16 amino acids. CDR3 in amino acids: CASSLGRGISGSPLHF. CDR3 DNA sequence: TGTGCCAGCAGCTTGGGTCGGGGGATAAGCGGTTCACCCCTCCACTTT.

This chain connects TRBV20-1 to TRBJ2-1, with 7 bases aligning to TRBD2. With 4 bases clipped from V and 7 bases from J, the junction kept 13 bases outside the gene matches. The CDR3 has 15 amino acids. Germline V lookup: CDR1 DFQATT, CDR2 SNEGSKA (reference sequence). In DNA, the CDR3 is TGCAGTGCTACTACTAGCGCCCACAAGGGAAATGAGCAGTTCTTC. This gives the protein CSATTSAHKGNEQFF.